A single sample gave rise to the 15 T cell receptor beta chains below, sequenced in a study of blood T cells in healthy people across ages. Using a J-beta primer mix together with a sample-barcoded 5' primer, a second PCR was run for roughly 7 to 11 cycles. TCRdb passed the 5' RACE reads through MiXCR, listing each CDR3 protein once. The table includes roughly 410,000 distinct CDR3 sequences, about 55% detected once. The source material was blood. The receptors derive from a man in his sixties in good health.

V usage is TRBV15 and J usage is TRBJ2-1; 8 positions agree with TRBD2. CDR3 length: 18 amino acids. With 2 bases clipped from V and 4 bases from J, the junction kept 13 bases outside the gene matches. In germline, CDR1 is LNHNV, CDR2 YYDKDF (reference sequence). CDR3 sequence reads: CATSRKKPGLVTYNEQFF. The DNA of the CDR3 is TGTGCCACCAGCAGAAAGAAACCGGGACTAGTGACGTACAATGAGCAGTTCTTC.

The genes are TRBV12-3 or TRBV12-4 and TRBJ2-7; 10 nucleotides agree with TRBD2. Trimming took 7 bases from V and 2 from J; bases not matched to a gene: 5. CDR3 length: 14 residues. The CDR3 loop is CASNLAGAPYEQYF. CDR3 coding DNA: TGTGCCAGCAATCTAGCGGGGGCCCCCTACGAGCAGTACTTC.

The rearrangement joins TRBV2 to TRBJ2-5; TRBD1 is a possible D gene (5 bases). Gene TRBJ2-1 matches the end of the DNA better, so the J call may be wrong. Per germline, CDR1 SNHLY and CDR2 FYNNEI. The CDR3 contains 13 residues. The CDR3 spells CASRQGGQETQFF. The CDR3 DNA is TGTGCCAGCAGGCAGGGTGGGCAAGAGACCCAGTTCTTC.

This clonotype was observed once. CDR3 DNA: TGTGCCAGCAGTTTGGGGGCCGAGCGCAGAAACACCATATATTTT. Protein product: CASSLGAERRNTIYF. The chain links TRBV6-6 to TRBJ1-3; possibly TRBD1 for D (6 bases). The CDR3 spans 15 residues. Germline V CDR1 and CDR2: MNHNY, SVGAGI (reference sequence). The V end lost 4 bases, the J end lost 5 bases, and 15 bases lay between the germline ends.

The chain couples TRBV6-6 to TRBJ1-6; D ambiguous. CDR1 and CDR2 from the germline V gene are MNHNY and SVGAGI (reference sequence). Trimming left V 6 bases short and J 3 bases short, with 12 bases between. The CDR3 has 15 amino acids. The CDR3 DNA is TGTGCCAGCAGCCTTCAGAGGGACTATAATTCACCCCTCCACTTT. Translated, it gives CASSLQRDYNSPLHF.

This clonotype occurred many times. The chain carries TRBV20-1 and TRBJ2-5, with a weak D call TRBD2 (5 bases). V was cut by 5 bases and J by 3 bases, with 19 bases left in between. The CDR3 is 15 residues long. The germline gives CDR1 DFQATT, CDR2 SNEGSKA (reference sequence). CDR3 sequence: CSAVGGGAVKETQYF. The CDR3 bases are TGCAGTGCTGTAGGAGGAGGCGCGGTCAAAGAGACCCAGTACTTC.

The CDR3 loop reads CSARKQGAGDTQYF. CDR3 nucleotide sequence: TGCAGTGCTAGAAAACAGGGGGCCGGAGATACGCAGTATTTT. The chain couples TRBV20-1 to TRBJ2-3; 9 bases agree with TRBD1. This CDR3 region has 14 residues. CDR1 is DFQATT and CDR2 is SNEGSKA in the germline V gene (reference sequence). V shed 2 bases, J shed 5 bases, and the junction held 5 bases outside the gene matches.

This sequence joins TRBV4-2 and TRBJ2-7; tentative D call: TRBD2 (5 bases). V lost 1 base, J lost 4 bases, and 20 bases lay in between. In germline, CDR1 is LGHNA, CDR2 YNFKEQ. CDR3 length: 17 amino acids. The CDR3 DNA is TGTGCCAGCAGCCAAGTTAGTAGCGACTCCCTGAGGTACGAGCAGTACTTC. Its translation is CASSQVSSDSLRYEQYF.

This chain uses TRBV6-5 with TRBJ2-3; 7 bases line up with TRBD2. This CDR3 contains 16 residues. Trimming at V came to 5 bases and at J to 1 base, leaving 9 bases not matched to a gene. The germline CDR1 and CDR2 sequences are MNHEY and SVGAGI. CDR3 in DNA: TGTGCCAGCAGTCCCGGACGGAGCGGGGGCACAGATACGCAGTATTTT. Its protein is CASSPGRSGGTDTQYF.

The rearrangement uses TRBV5-1 and TRBJ2-3, with D possibly being TRBD2 (5 bases). V was cut by 4 bases and J by 5 bases, with 17 bases left in between. Germline V lookup: CDR1 SGHRS, CDR2 YFSETQ. The CDR3 is made up of 15 amino acids. DNA of the CDR3: TGCGCCAGCAGCGTGGGCGGACTGATGGGAGATACGCAGTATTTT. Translation gives CASSVGGLMGDTQYF.

This chain joins TRBV20-1 and TRBJ2-3; the match to TRBD2 covers 9 bases. V shed 3 bases, J shed 0 bases, and the junction held 4 bases outside the gene matches. The CDR3 contains 15 residues. CDR1 DFQATT and CDR2 SNEGSKA come from the germline V gene (reference sequence). CDR3 residues: CSARGLADSTDTQYF. As DNA, the CDR3 is TGCAGTGCTAGGGGACTAGCAGATAGCACAGATACGCAGTATTTT.

This clonotype was found a few times. The chain carries TRBV7-2 and TRBJ2-7; TRBD2 aligns across 13 bases. CDR1 and CDR2 from the germline V gene are SGHTA and FQGNSA. Germline trimming cut 5 bases from V and 6 bases from J; bases unmatched to any gene: 7. This CDR3 region has 15 residues. CDR3 DNA sequence: TGTGCCAGCAGCCAAAGACTAGCGGGGGGAGTCGAGCAGTACTTC. Translation gives CASSQRLAGGVEQYF.

This clonotype was found a few times. The V call is TRBV5-4, the J call TRBJ2-1; D may be TRBD2 (6 bases). CDR1 is SGHNT, CDR2 YYREEE, per germline (reference sequence). The CDR3 sequence is 14 residues long. Trimming removed 6 bases from V and 7 bases from J, with 17 bases in between. The CDR3 loop is CASNLLAGRNEQFF. In nucleotides, the CDR3 is TGTGCCAGCAACCTCTTGGCGGGAAGGAATGAGCAGTTCTTC.

Only a few counts were recorded for this clonotype. V and J are TRBV7-9 and TRBJ2-7, with 8 bases aligning to TRBD1. This CDR3 region has 17 residues. The V segment lost 5 bases and the J segment 2 bases; nucleotides outside the gene matches: 14. Germline V lookup: CDR1 SEHNR, CDR2 FQNEAQ (reference sequence). In nucleotides, the CDR3 is TGTGCCAGCAGCCTAGACCAAATAGGGACAGGAACCTACGAGCAGTACTTC. Translating gives CASSLDQIGTGTYEQYF.

The V and J genes are TRBV29-1 and TRBJ1-4; perhaps TRBD1 as D (5 bases). CDR1 is SQVTM and CDR2 is ANQGSEA in the germline V gene. The length of the CDR3 is 14 residues. V was cut by 4 bases and J by 0 bases, with 9 bases left in between. The CDR3, as DNA: TGCAGCGTTGGCGGGGGGTCAACTAATGAAAAACTGTTTTTT. Translating it yields CSVGGGSTNEKLFF.